Listed below are T cell receptor beta chains from one sample, sequenced in a study of identical twins. TCRdb fed the 5' RACE reads into MiXCR, producing one record per CDR3 protein. The sample has 450,000 to 600,000 distinct CDR3 sequences, about 22% seen once. These data were also filed under a second study, of yellow fever vaccine responses in identical twins.

The sequencing sample was made of CD4+ T cells sorted from blood. These receptors originate from a woman between 18 and 30 years old in good health. Each CDR3 is given with its conserved first and last residue. The D gene is left open where the match is weak. The listing skips clone size in some rows; elsewhere it reads once, few, many or a size class.

NA,TRBJ2-7,TRBV20-1,TRBD2,CSAGGEGLGEQYF,TGCAGTGCCGGGGGGGAGGGCCTCGGGGAGCAGTACTTC
NA,TRBJ2-3,TRBV20-1,TRBD2,CSARDGTSVRDRTDTQYF,TGCAGTGCTAGGGATGGGACTAGCGTGAGGGACCGCACAGATACGCAGTATTTT
few,TRBJ2-2,TRBV20-1,NA,CSARDSKVQSNTGELFF,TGCAGTGCTAGAGATAGCAAAGTTCAGTCGAACACCGGGGAGCTGTTTTTT
NA,TRBJ2-5,TRBV20-1,NA,CCARDLIGWGSGETQYF,TGCTGTGCTAGAGATCTGATCGGGTGGGGATCGGGGGAGACCCAGTACTTC
few,TRBJ2-7,TRBV3-1,NA,CASSQGVALVPYEQYF,TGTGCCAGCAGCCAAGGTGTCGCACTAGTCCCCTACGAGCAGTACTTC
NA,TRBJ2-1,TRBV12-3/TRBV12-4,TRBD2,CASSPLAGGPWGEQFF,TGTGCCAGCAGTCCGCTAGCGGGAGGGCCGTGGGGTGAGCAGTTCTTC
NA,TRBJ2-1,TRBV12-3/TRBV12-4,NA,CASQKEGSPYNEQFF,TGTGCCAGCCAGAAGGAGGGGTCCCCCTACAATGAGCAGTTCTTC
NA,TRBJ2-7,TRBV5-6,NA,CASSFRGAIIYEQYF,TGTGCCAGCAGTTTCCGGGGGGCCATCATCTACGAGCAGTACTTC
NA,TRBJ2-5,TRBV2,NA,CASSKLVRGHPQETQYF,TGTGCCAGCAGTAAACTCGTCCGGGGCCACCCCCAAGAGACCCAGTACTTC
NA,TRBJ2-7,TRBV20-1,NA,CSAKRARPAPYEQYF,TGCAGTGCTAAAAGGGCCAGGCCAGCCCCCTACGAGCAGTACTTC
few,TRBJ2-3,TRBV11-2,NA,CASSLTVGTDTQYF,TGTGCCAGCAGCTTGACAGTAGGCACAGATACGCAGTATTTT
NA,TRBJ2-1,TRBV9,NA,CASSVVPDGHPRSVQFF,TGTGCCAGCAGCGTAGTTCCGGACGGACACCCGAGGAGCGTGCAGTTCTTC
many,TRBJ2-2,TRBV5-1,NA,CASSRTTGRQDGELFF,TGCGCCAGCAGCAGAACAACGGGAAGGCAGGACGGGGAGCTGTTTTTT
NA,TRBJ2-5,TRBV11-2,TRBD1,CASSPEGALSWETQYF,TGTGCCAGCAGCCCAGAGGGGGCCCTTTCGTGGGAGACCCAGTACTTC
NA,TRBJ2-2,TRBV20-1,NA,CSARNRAVSGELFF,TGCAGTGCTAGGAACCGGGCCGTCTCCGGGGAGCTGTTTTTT
NA,TRBJ1-2,TRBV27,TRBD1,CATRQGDYGYTF,TGTGCCACCCGACAGGGCGACTATGGCTACACCTTC
few,TRBJ2-1,TRBV3-1,TRBD2,CASSQPGGLRNEQFF,TGTGCCAGCAGCCAGCCGGGAGGGCTTAGGAATGAGCAGTTCTTC
once,TRBJ1-6,TRBV7-6,TRBD1,CASSSQGYSPLHF,TGTGCCAGCAGCTCACAGGGGTATTCACCCCTCCACTTT
few,TRBJ2-7,TRBV10-3,TRBD2,CAIGRDYGYEQYF,TGTGCCATCGGCCGGGACTACGGCTACGAGCAGTACTTC
NA,TRBJ2-7,TRBV29-1,TRBD1,CSVPGDGTGTYEQYF,TGCAGCGTTCCAGGGGACGGGACAGGGACCTACGAGCAGTACTTC
few,TRBJ2-3,TRBV12-3/TRBV12-4,NA,CASSAGAQATDTQYF,TGTGCCAGCAGCGCGGGGGCCCAGGCCACAGATACGCAGTATTTT
few,TRBJ1-2,TRBV12-3/TRBV12-4,NA,CASSLSSLNYGYTF,TGTGCCAGCAGTTTAAGTAGCCTTAACTATGGCTACACCTTC
NA,TRBJ1-1,TRBV3-1,NA,CASSRSGATEAFF,TGTGCCAGCAGCCGGTCCGGGGCCACTGAAGCTTTCTTT
few,TRBJ2-7,TRBV12-3/TRBV12-4,NA,CASSLRAGTSYEQYF,TGTGCCAGCAGTTTACGTGCCGGTACCTCCTACGAGCAGTACTTC
NA,TRBJ2-7,TRBV10-3,NA,CAISDLGQKGEQYF,TGTGCCATCAGTGACCTTGGACAGAAGGGCGAGCAGTACTTC
few,TRBJ2-2,TRBV6-5,NA,CASSLNPKPNTGELFF,TGTGCCAGCAGTTTAAATCCGAAACCCAACACCGGGGAGCTGTTTTTT
NA,TRBJ1-2,TRBV6-1,NA,CASSTETWPNYGYTF,TGTGCCAGCAGTACAGAGACCTGGCCTAACTATGGCTACACCTTC
NA,TRBJ1-5,TRBV28,TRBD1,CASRGAGGVQPQHF,TGTGCCAGCAGAGGGGCAGGGGGCGTTCAGCCCCAGCATTTT
NA,TRBJ1-1,TRBV6-7,NA,CASSCPVRTFTEAFF,TGTGCCAGCAGTTGCCCGGTGCGGACTTTCACTGAAGCTTTCTTT
many,TRBJ2-3,TRBV7-3,NA,CASSLAITDTQYF,TGTGCCAGCAGCTTAGCGATCACAGATACGCAGTATTTT
NA,TRBJ2-2,TRBV6-2/TRBV6-3,TRBD2,CASSSGPSGGDTGELFF,TGTGCCAGCAGTAGTGGCCCCAGCGGGGGGGATACCGGGGAGCTGTTTTTT
once,TRBJ2-7,TRBV4-1,TRBD2,CASSQPTSGNLYEQYF,TGCGCCAGCAGCCAGCCTACTAGCGGGAACCTCTACGAGCAGTACTTC
few,TRBJ1-2,TRBV29-1,TRBD1,CSVPYPGQGYGYTF,TGCAGCGTTCCATATCCGGGACAGGGTTATGGCTACACCTTC
NA,TRBJ1-2,TRBV20-1,NA,CSARDNRPGNNYGYTF,TGCAGTGCTAGAGATAACAGACCAGGGAATAACTATGGCTACACCTTC
few,TRBJ2-4,TRBV29-1,TRBD1,CSVNDRGKNIQYF,TGCAGCGTTAATGACAGGGGCAAAAACATTCAGTACTTC
many,TRBJ2-2,TRBV29-1,TRBD2,CSAGTSGTRTGELFF,TGCAGCGCGGGGACTAGCGGGACTCGCACCGGGGAGCTGTTTTTT
few,TRBJ2-1,TRBV5-1,NA,CASSADDRVANEQFF,TGCGCCAGCAGCGCCGATGATCGGGTAGCGAATGAGCAGTTCTTC
NA,TRBJ2-7,TRBV20-1,TRBD2,CSARATSGSYEQYF,TGCAGTGCTAGAGCGACTAGCGGGAGTTACGAGCAGTACTTC
few,TRBJ2-5,TRBV10-3,TRBD2,CAISELGLAGDQETQYF,TGTGCCATCAGTGAGTTGGGACTAGCGGGGGACCAAGAGACCCAGTACTTC
few,TRBJ1-1,TRBV7-6,NA,CASSAFRAGQAEAFF,TGTGCCAGCAGCGCGTTCAGGGCAGGCCAGGCTGAAGCTTTCTTT
few,TRBJ1-5,TRBV12-3/TRBV12-4,NA,CASSSERRPTHF,TGTGCCAGCAGTTCGGAACGTAGACCCACGCATTTT
few,TRBJ1-6,TRBV6-1,NA,CASSLDRGDNSPLHF,TGTGCCAGCAGCCTGGACCGGGGCGATAATTCACCCCTCCACTTT
NA,TRBJ1-3,TRBV5-1,NA,CASSLDGENTIYF,TGCGCCAGCAGCTTGGACGGGGAAAACACCATATATTTT
NA,TRBJ2-2,TRBV20-1,TRBD2,CSARDNNFLAGGSNTGELFF,TGCAGTGCTAGAGACAACAACTTCCTAGCGGGGGGGTCTAACACCGGGGAGCTGTTTTTT
NA,TRBJ2-2,TRBV6-1,NA,CASSPRQRNTGELFF,TGTGCCAGCAGTCCCCGACAGCGGAACACCGGGGAGCTGTTTTTT
few,TRBJ1-6,TRBV12-3/TRBV12-4,NA,CASSLTHNQNSPLHF,TGTGCCAGCAGTTTAACACACAATCAGAATTCACCCCTCCACTTT
NA,TRBJ2-3,TRBV29-1,NA,CSVETYTDTQYF,TGCAGCGTTGAGACTTACACAGATACGCAGTATTTT
NA,TRBJ1-5,TRBV12-3/TRBV12-4,NA,CASTGGAGNQPQHF,TGTGCCAGCACCGGGGGGGCAGGTAATCAGCCCCAGCATTTT
NA,TRBJ1-2,TRBV2,TRBD1,CASRPTGGGNYGYTF,TGTGCCAGCAGACCGACAGGGGGAGGGAACTATGGCTACACCTTC
once,TRBJ2-7,TRBV6-5,NA,CASSYSGTLSYEQYF,TGTGCCAGCAGTTACTCTGGGACGCTTTCCTACGAGCAGTACTTC
NA,TRBJ2-3,TRBV7-2,TRBD2,CASSSGLAGGQDTQYF,TGTGCCAGCAGCTCAGGACTAGCGGGAGGTCAAGATACGCAGTATTTT
few,TRBJ2-1,TRBV5-6,NA,CASSLGIRQGRGGNEQFF,TGTGCCAGCAGCTTGGGAATCAGACAGGGTAGGGGGGGCAATGAGCAGTTCTTC